Below are 23 T cell receptor beta chains sequenced from a single sample in a study of Ad26.COV2.S vaccination and SARS-CoV-2 variants. The repertoire was sequenced with immunoSEQ multiplex PCR; TCRdb's copy has only in-frame clones and lacks some. The table shows around 300,000 clones, with around 89% occurring only once. As to treatment: around 19 received Ad26.COV2.S at low or high dose, single or two shots; about 5 received placebo; per-sample allocation not given. Day 63 after the first vaccine or placebo injection was the time point for sampling. This specimen was peripheral blood, taken in a trial of Ad26.COV2.S vaccine versus placebo. Receptors originate from a person aged 18-60 years who received the Ad26.COV2.S COVID-19 vaccine or a placebo.

This chain joins TRBV2 and TRBJ2-7, with a weak D call TRBD1 (6 bases). V shed 3 bases and J shed 3 bases, with 9 bases lying between them. The CDR3 contains 13 residues. Germline CDR1 reads SNHLY; CDR2 reads FYNNEI. CDR3 sequence: CASSEVQGYEQYF. The CDR3 DNA reads TGTGCCAGCAGTGAGGTACAGGGCTACGAGCAGTACTTC. The complete variable domain, with remaining parts taken from reference TRBV2 and TRBJ2-7, reads EPEVTQTPSHQVTQMGQEVILRCVPISNHLYFYWYRQILGQKVEFLVSFYNNEISEKSEIFDDQFSVERPDGSNFTLKIRSTKLEDSAMYFCASSEVQGYEQYFGPGTRLTVT.

The chain has TRBV7-6 and TRBJ1-1; 7 positions agree with TRBD1. Germline values: CDR1 SGHVS, CDR2 FNYEAQ. V was clipped by 5 bases and J by 4 bases; unmatched bases: 7. The CDR3 is made up of 14 amino acids. The CDR3 nucleotides read TGTGCCAGCAGCGAGAGGGCAGGGGGCACTGAAGCTTTCTTT. It codes for CASSERAGGTEAFF.

CDR3 protein: CASRGLAGSNTGELFF. CDR3 nucleotide sequence: TGCGCCAGCAGGGGACTAGCGGGTTCGAACACCGGGGAGCTGTTTTTT. The J gene is TRBJ2-2, the V gene TRBV10-2; 12 nucleotides align to TRBD2. Per germline, CDR1 WSHSY and CDR2 SAAADI. The CDR3 is 16 amino acids. The V gene end was trimmed by 6 bases and the J gene end by 0 bases; junction bases not matched to a gene: 2.

This clone has only one observation. The chain links TRBV2 to TRBJ1-4; D uncertain. The CDR3 sequence is 14 residues long. V lost 2 bases, J lost 6 bases, and 10 bases lay in between. Germline lookup yields CDR1 SNHLY and CDR2 FYNNEI. CDR3 sequence reads: CASSERGKDEKLFF. DNA for the CDR3: TGTGCCAGCAGTGAACGAGGGAAGGATGAAAAACTGTTTTTT.

The chain employs TRBV5-1 and TRBJ2-2; 9 bases are a match to TRBD2. This CDR3 comprises 15 residues. The junction had 8 bases not matched to a gene; V was cut back by 4 bases and J by 7 bases. The germline gives CDR1 SGHRS, CDR2 YFSETQ. CDR3 sequence reads: CASSGIAGANGELFF. The CDR3, as DNA: TGCGCCAGCAGCGGAATAGCGGGGGCAAACGGGGAGCTGTTTTTT.

This clone was detected only once. V is TRBV6-5 and J is TRBJ2-7, with TRBD1 as a possible D gene (6 bases). The V end was cut by 2 bases, the J end by 5 bases, with 13 bases between. This CDR3 is 14 amino acids long. Germline CDR1 MNHEY, CDR2 SVGAGI. DNA of the CDR3: TGTGCCAGCAGTTACGATAACAGGGTTGACGAGCAGTACTTC. Translation: CASSYDNRVDEQYF.

V gene TRBV5-8 combines with J gene TRBJ1-1, with D uncertain. Germline V gives CDR1 SGHTS, CDR2 YDEGEE. CDR3 length: 14 residues. The V end was cut by 2 bases, the J end by 1 base, with 9 bases between. The CDR3 is CASSLSGPNTEAFF. The CDR3 DNA is TGTGCCAGCAGCTTATCAGGCCCGAACACTGAAGCTTTCTTT. The variable domain in full, with the rest retrieved from reference TRBV5-8 and TRBJ1-1, is EAGVTQSPTHLIKTRGQQATLRCSPISGHTSVYWYQQALGLGLQFLLWYDEGEERNRGNFPPRFSGRQFPNYSSELNVNALELEDSALYLCASSLSGPNTEAFFGQGTRLTVV.

The V call is TRBV3-1 (or the pseudogene TRBV3-2), the J call TRBJ2-6; TRBD2 aligns across 8 bases. V trimming: 0 bases; J trimming: 6 bases; junction bases outside the gene matches: 7. In germline, CDR1 is LGHDT, CDR2 YNNKEL (reference sequence). The CDR3 contains 17 residues. The DNA for the CDR3 is TGTGCCAGCAGCCAAGATCCCGGGGGGGCCCTGGCCAACGTCCTGACTTTC. Translating gives CASSQDPGGALANVLTF.

The chain is built from TRBV4-2 and TRBJ1-2, with 8 bases identical to TRBD1. Germline V gene data show CDR1 as LGHNA and CDR2 as YNFKEQ. There are 16 residues in the CDR3. Germline trimming cut 5 bases from V and 0 bases from J; bases unmatched to any gene: 8. The CDR3 region is CASSYQQGGPNYGYTF. The CDR3 coding sequence is TGTGCCAGCAGCTACCAACAGGGGGGACCTAACTATGGCTACACCTTC.

The genes are TRBV7-2 and TRBJ1-5; a weak D match, TRBD1 (6 bases). The V end was cut by 5 bases, the J end by 9 bases, with 17 bases between. CDR1 and CDR2 (germline): SGHTA, FQGNSA. The CDR3 contains 14 residues. The CDR3 here is CASSLGGRARPQHF. In DNA form, the CDR3 reads TGTGCCAGCAGCCTTGGGGGCCGCGCAAGGCCCCAGCATTTT.

This chain joins TRBV7-2 and TRBJ2-1; TRBD1 agrees at 9 bases. Per germline, CDR1 SGHTA and CDR2 FQGNSA. The CDR3 consists of 14 residues. Trimming removed 4 bases from V and 8 bases from J; junction bases left unmatched: 6. CDR3 sequence: CASSSGTGRYEQFF. The CDR3, as DNA: TGTGCCAGCAGCTCCGGGACAGGGAGGTATGAGCAGTTCTTC.

The genes are TRBV7-9 and TRBJ2-7; 11 bases line up with TRBD1. The ends lost 7 bases at V and 5 bases at J; junction bases unmatched: 10. Germline V lookup: CDR1 SEHNR, CDR2 FQNEAQ (reference sequence). There are 15 residues in the CDR3. DNA for the CDR3: TGTGCCAGCAATAACCGGGACAGGGGGAGAGACGAGCAGTACTTC. Protein sequence: CASNNRDRGRDEQYF. The entire variable domain, with the rest obtained from reference TRBV7-9 and TRBJ2-7, is as follows: DTGVSQNPRHKITKRGQNVTFRCDPISEHNRLYWYRQTLGQGPEFLTYFQNEAQLEKSRLLSDRFSAERPKGSFSTLEIQRTEQGDSAMYLCASNNRDRGRDEQYFGPGTRLTVT.

The chain links TRBV19 to TRBJ2-1; D unclear. The CDR3 consists of 17 residues. The V end was cut by 1 base, the J end by 0 bases, with 13 bases between. The germline CDR1 and CDR2 sequences are LNHDA and SQIVND (reference sequence). The CDR3 sequence: CASSIGAPSSSYNEQFF. CDR3 sequence (DNA): TGTGCCAGTAGTATAGGGGCACCATCTTCCTCCTACAATGAGCAGTTCTTC.

The chain combines TRBV18 with TRBJ2-7; D perhaps matches TRBD1 (5 bases). Per the germline V gene, CDR1 is KGHSH and CDR2 is LQKENI. V was pared by 2 bases and J by 2 bases, with 7 bases between. This CDR3 has 13 amino acids. CDR3 in DNA: TGTGCCAGCTCACCAGGCAGGGCCTACGAGCAGTACTTC. Translating gives CASSPGRAYEQYF.

The chain couples TRBV10-3 to TRBJ2-7; 8 nucleotides line up with TRBD1. The CDR3 sequence is 15 residues long. CDR1 is ENHRY and CDR2 is SYGVKD in the germline V gene. With V trimmed by 6 bases and J by 1 base, 8 bases remained unmatched. The CDR3 nucleotides are TGTGCCATCAGCGATTCCGGGACAGGATCCTACGAGCAGTACTTC. This translates into CAISDSGTGSYEQYF.

The chain uses TRBV19 and TRBJ2-1; tentative D call: TRBD2 (6 bases). The CDR3 spans 15 residues. The V and J ends lost 6 bases and 0 bases respectively, with 12 bases between them. Germline CDR1 and CDR2: LNHDA and SQIVND (reference sequence). The CDR3 here is CASSHSGSSYNEQFF. The DNA for the CDR3 is TGTGCCAGTAGCCATAGCGGAAGCTCCTACAATGAGCAGTTCTTC.

The chain uses TRBV19 and TRBJ1-5; D remains unclear. Trimming left V 8 bases short and J 3 bases short, with 11 bases between. In germline, CDR1 is LNHDA, CDR2 SQIVND (reference sequence). The CDR3 runs 13 residues. Here the CDR3 DNA reads TGTGCCAGTGATAGTCAGGACAATCAGCCCCAGCATTTT. Translating it yields CASDSQDNQPQHF.

The V and J genes are TRBV7-2 and TRBJ1-4; perhaps TRBD1 as D (5 bases). V was cut by 5 bases and J by 5 bases, with 18 bases left in between. Germline CDR1 and CDR2: SGHTA and FQGNSA. The CDR3 is 16 amino acids. The CDR3 coding sequence is TGTGCCAGCAGCCACTCTGGTCGGGGGGAAAATGAAAAACTGTTTTTT. It specifies CASSHSGRGENEKLFF.

The genes are TRBV11-1 and TRBJ2-7, with D uncertain. This CDR3 has 12 amino acids. Germline V gene lookup returns CDR1 SGHAT and CDR2 FQDESV (reference sequence). The ends were cut back, 1 base at V and 4 bases at J, with 5 bases in the middle. The CDR3 DNA sequence: TGTGCCAGCAGCTTAGAAGGGTACGAGCAGTACTTC. Translation gives CASSLEGYEQYF.

V gene TRBV6-2 or TRBV6-3 combines with J gene TRBJ2-5, with 8 bases fitting TRBD2. J gave up 4 bases and V 5 bases, and 6 bases lay outside the gene matches. The CDR3 loop spans 14 amino acids. The germline V gene has CDR1 MNHEY and CDR2 SVGEGT. CDR3 sequence reads: CASSGGGPRETQYF. CDR3 bases: TGTGCCAGCAGTGGCGGGGGGCCGCGAGAGACCCAGTACTTC.

This clone was detected only a few times. As DNA, the CDR3 is TGTGCCAGCAGCATGGGCAGGTTCAGCTCCTACGAGCAGTACTTC. Its protein is CASSMGRFSSYEQYF. J is TRBJ2-7 and V is TRBV7-2; no definite D call. CDR1 and CDR2 (germline): SGHTA, FQGNSA. The V end lost 5 bases, the J end lost 0 bases, and 14 bases lay between the germline ends. The CDR3 contains 15 residues. Combining the CDR3 with reference TRBV7-2 and TRBJ2-7 gives the whole variable domain GAGVSQSPSNKVTEKGKDVELRCDPISGHTALYWYRQSLGQGLEFLIYFQGNSAPDKSGLPSDRFSAERTGGSVSTLTIQRTQQEDSAVYLCASSMGRFSSYEQYFGPGTRLTVT.

The J gene is TRBJ2-7, the V gene TRBV25-1; weak D call: TRBD2 (6 bases). Germline CDR1 MGHDK, CDR2 SYGVNS. The CDR3 extends over 14 amino acids. Between the trimmed V and J ends, which lost 3 bases and 0 bases, there was a span of 9 bases. CDR3: CASSEDYPSYEQYF. The CDR3 nucleotides read TGTGCCAGCAGTGAGGACTATCCCTCCTACGAGCAGTACTTC.

This chain links TRBV10-2 with TRBJ1-5; D remains ambiguous. The germline V gene has CDR1 WSHSY and CDR2 SAAADI. The length of the CDR3 is 13 residues. V gave up 5 bases and J gave up 3 bases, with 8 bases separating them. The CDR3 region has the DNA TGCGCCAGCAGTCCCAGGCTCAATCAGCCCCAGCATTTT. Protein sequence: CASSPRLNQPQHF.